This is a list of T cell receptor beta chains from one sample in a study of T cells in Graves' hyperthyroidism and ophthalmopathy. TCRdb independently ran MiXCR on the multiplex PCR reads; one entry per CDR3 protein. The sample holds hundreds of thousands of distinct CDR3 sequences, 15% to 18% seen once. Sequencing was carried out using blood. These receptors originate from a woman under 30 with Graves' hyperthyroidism that later progressed to Graves' ophthalmopathy. Each CDR3 is given with its conserved first and last residue. Fields, in order: D gene, clone size, J gene, V gene, CDR3 DNA, CDR3 protein. A D gene is named only where the DNA matches it firmly. Where a row states a size, it is once, few, many or the class of an expanded clone; other rows omit it.

TRBD2 | NA | TRBJ2-7 | TRBV27 | TGTGCCAGCAGTCACTGGACTAGCGGGAGCTCCTACGAGCAGTACTTC | CASSHWTSGSSYEQYF
NA | many | TRBJ1-1 | TRBV27 | TGTGCCAGCACCACGGACCCCGGAAGAGGGTTCGCTGAAGCTTTCTTT | CASTTDPGRGFAEAFF
NA | many | TRBJ2-3 | TRBV9 | TGTGCCTCCCAGGAGGGGGCGGGAGGAACGGATACGCAGTATTTT | CASQEGAGGTDTQYF
TRBD1 | many | TRBJ1-2 | TRBV12-3/TRBV12-4 | TGTGCCAGCAGCCCGCCCGGGACAGTTTATGGCTACACCTTC | CASSPPGTVYGYTF
TRBD1 | many | TRBJ1-2 | TRBV20-1 | TGCAGTGCTACCTTTGTTGTACGGGACAGCTATGGCTACACCTTC | CSATFVVRDSYGYTF
NA | few | TRBJ2-6 | TRBV10-3 | TGTGCCATCAGTTCTACAGGGAATGGGGCCAACGTCCTGACTTTC | CAISSTGNGANVLTF
NA | many | TRBJ2-7 | TRBV9 | TGTGCCAGCAGCGTATCCGGACTCGCCGTTTACGAGCAGTACTTC | CASSVSGLAVYEQYF
NA | NA | TRBJ2-1 | TRBV20-1 | TGCAGTGCTAGAGACCGTACGGTGGGGTCCTACAATGAGCAGTTCTTC | CSARDRTVGSYNEQFF
TRBD1 | NA | TRBJ2-3 | TRBV2 | TGTGCCAGCACCCTCTACCGACCCCGGGACAGGTGGACAGATACGCAGTATTTT | CASTLYRPRDRWTDTQYF
TRBD2 | NA | TRBJ2-7 | TRBV11-2 | TGTGCCAGCAGCTTAGATCCGGGACTAGCCACCTACGAGCAGTACTTC | CASSLDPGLATYEQYF
NA | many | TRBJ1-1 | TRBV28 | TGTGCCAGCAGTCTTGTAGAGAACACTGAAGCTTTCTTT | CASSLVENTEAFF
NA | many | TRBJ2-1 | TRBV18 | TGTGCCAGCTCACCAGGGTCGGAGCAGTTCTTC | CASSPGSEQFF
NA | many | TRBJ2-7 | TRBV7-2 | TGTGCCAGCAGCTTAGCTAGCGCGAGCTCCTACGAGCAGTACTTC | CASSLASASSYEQYF
NA | few | TRBJ2-5 | TRBV3-1 | TGTGCCAGCAGCCCTCGGGTCCTTCGGAGGGACCGAAGAGAGACCCAGTACTTC | CASSPRVLRRDRRETQYF